These 30 T cell receptor beta chains were sequenced from one sample in a study of T cell repertoires in cytomegalovirus infection (dated by TCRdb to between 2017 and 2020). Antigen specificity for these receptors is unknown. Interpreted using the paper, the treatment or condition label stands for: in vitro stimulation with specific CMV peptide epitopes to enrich CMV-specific T cells. The sequencer was an Illumina HiSeq 1500. TCRdb itself trimmed the public reads at Q25 with fastp, ran MiXCR and retained productive beta chains. Records with the same CDR3 protein are collapsed into one entry carrying the most frequent genes and DNA. This sample holds under 450,000 distinct CDR3 sequences; about 34% were observed only once. 13% of the sample rests with the top ten. Sequenced here: cultured PBMCs, sampled from culture after CMV antigen stimulation. The receptors originated from a human donor in good health (CMV status not recorded). Some clones in this sample may be carry-over from other donors' samples.

The chain couples TRBV4-1 to TRBJ2-5; 7 bases align to TRBD1. Germline CDR1 is MGHRA and CDR2 is YSYEKL. CDR3 length: 17 residues. Germline trimming cut 3 bases from V and 0 bases from J; bases unmatched to any gene: 10. CDR3 in amino acids: CASSQRPDDRDQETQYF. For the CDR3, the DNA is TGCGCCAGCAGCCAGAGGCCGGATGACAGGGACCAAGAGACCCAGTACTTC.

The chain recombines TRBV28 with TRBJ2-1, with D uncertain. Germline values: CDR1 MDHEN, CDR2 SYDVKM. The CDR3 runs 12 residues. V was shortened by 8 bases and J by 5 bases, with 10 bases between the two germline ends. The CDR3 sequence is CASGLTNNEQFF. The DNA for the CDR3 is TGTGCCAGCGGGTTAACTAACAATGAGCAGTTCTTC.

In DNA form, the CDR3 reads TGTGCCAGCAGTTTGTTGGACAAAGCTTTCTTT. It codes for CASSLLDKAFF. This rearrangement joins TRBV28 to TRBJ1-1; weak D call: TRBD1 (5 bases). The CDR3 has 11 amino acids. The V end was cut by 3 bases, the J end by 9 bases, with 8 bases between. Germline CDR1 is MDHEN and CDR2 is SYDVKM.

The genes are TRBV19 and TRBJ2-1, with 9 positions matching TRBD2. The CDR3 runs 15 residues. With 5 bases clipped from V and 8 bases from J, the junction kept 10 bases outside the gene matches. The germline V gene has CDR1 LNHDA and CDR2 SQIVND (reference sequence). As DNA, the CDR3 is TGTGCCAGTAGTCCGGGGGGTAGCGGGAGAGATGAGCAGTTCTTC. This codes for CASSPGGSGRDEQFF.

J is TRBJ1-5 and V is TRBV12-3 or TRBV12-4; 9 bases agree with TRBD1. The ends lost 6 bases at V and 4 bases at J; junction bases unmatched: 4. The CDR3 is 14 amino acids. The CDR3 reads CASRRTGENQPQHF. CDR3 coding DNA: TGTGCCAGCAGACGGACAGGGGAAAATCAGCCCCAGCATTTT.

The chain has TRBV5-4 and TRBJ1-2; 11 nucleotides align to TRBD1. The V and J ends lost 4 bases and 6 bases, in that order; junction bases with no gene match: 5. Germline lookup yields CDR1 SGHNT and CDR2 YYREEE (reference sequence). The CDR3 spans 14 residues. CDR3 residues: CASSPGQGAHGYTF. The CDR3 DNA follows: TGTGCCAGCAGCCCAGGACAGGGGGCCCATGGCTACACCTTC.

This clonotype showed up many times. This chain connects TRBV7-9 to TRBJ2-1; no clear D gene. Trimming left V 3 bases short and J 6 bases short, with 3 bases between. Germline CDR1 reads SEHNR; CDR2 reads FQNEAQ (reference sequence). The CDR3 loop spans 11 amino acids. CDR3 in DNA: TGTGCCAGCAGCTTTGTCAATGAGCAGTTCTTC. This gives the protein CASSFVNEQFF.

The V gene is TRBV7-2, the J gene TRBJ2-3; 8 bases agree with TRBD2. The germline V gene encodes CDR1 SGHTA and CDR2 FQGNSA. V lost 5 bases to trimming and J lost 3 bases; unmatched junction nucleotides: 4. The CDR3 has 14 amino acids. The CDR3 DNA follows: TGTGCCAGCAGCCCGACTAGCGCGACAGATACGCAGTATTTT. It translates to CASSPTSATDTQYF.

V is TRBV6-5 and J is TRBJ2-6; D perhaps matches TRBD2 (6 bases). Germline lookup yields CDR1 MNHEY and CDR2 SVGAGI. The CDR3 runs to 15 residues. V lost 4 bases and J lost 0, with 7 bases in between. The CDR3 region is CASSSGGSGANVLTF. CDR3 bases: TGTGCCAGCAGTTCCGGGGGCTCTGGGGCCAACGTCCTGACTTTC.

This clonotype was observed many times. This chain joins TRBV7-2 and TRBJ1-5; D is perhaps TRBD1 (6 bases). The CDR3 covers 15 residues. V dropped 5 bases and J dropped 0 bases, with 11 bases sitting between them. From germline, CDR1 is SGHTA and CDR2 FQGNSA. The CDR3 bases are TGTGCCAGCAGCACGATGACAGGTAGCAATCAGCCCCAGCATTTT. Protein product: CASSTMTGSNQPQHF.

The V call is TRBV28, the J call TRBJ2-1; 9 bases are a match to TRBD2. V lost 2 bases and J lost 7; bases outside the gene matches: 3. CDR3 length: 14 residues. Germline CDR1 and CDR2: MDHEN and SYDVKM. CDR3 sequence (DNA): TGTGCCAGCAGTTTAACTAGCGGGTGGAATGAGCAGTTCTTC. The encoded protein is CASSLTSGWNEQFF.

This chain uses TRBV19 with TRBJ1-5; D is uncertain. CDR1 is LNHDA, CDR2 SQIVND, per germline (reference sequence). The CDR3 contains 13 residues. V lost 3 bases, J lost 0 bases, and 3 bases lay in between. The CDR3 bases are TGTGCCAGTAGTATCAGTAGCAATCAGCCCCAGCATTTT. Its translation is CASSISSNQPQHF.

The rearrangement links TRBV10-3 to TRBJ2-7, with TRBD1 matching 8 bases. This CDR3 contains 16 residues. Germline CDR1 and CDR2: ENHRY and SYGVKD. The J segment lost 0 bases and the V segment lost 6 bases, leaving 10 bases of the junction unmatched. DNA for the CDR3: TGTGCCATCAGCCAGACAGGGGTCCAATACTCCTACGAGCAGTACTTC. Translation gives CAISQTGVQYSYEQYF.

V is TRBV19 and J is TRBJ2-1; perhaps TRBD1 as D (7 bases). V was pared by 7 bases and J by 2 bases, with 15 bases between. This CDR3 spans 15 amino acids. The germline V gene encodes CDR1 LNHDA and CDR2 SQIVND (reference sequence). CDR3 in DNA: TGTGCCAGTACGGGGGACAGCCAACCCTACAATGAGCAGTTCTTC. This encodes CASTGDSQPYNEQFF.

The table lists this clonotype with a few counts. J is TRBJ2-2 and V is TRBV6-2 or TRBV6-3; a possible D gene is TRBD1 (6 bases). Germline CDR1 and CDR2: MNHEY and SVGEGT. CDR3 length: 17 residues. V lost 4 bases and J 1 base, leaving 16 bases between the germline ends. The CDR3 region is CASSSYTTGQNTGELFF. The CDR3 nucleotides read TGTGCCAGCAGTTCCTACACGACGGGACAGAACACCGGGGAGCTGTTTTTT.

A few counts support this clonotype. The V call is TRBV7-2, the J call TRBJ2-7; TRBD1 aligns across 7 bases. Germline CDR1 SGHTA, CDR2 FQGNSA. The V and J ends lost 5 bases and 1 base, in that order; junction bases with no gene match: 5. This CDR3 spans 14 amino acids. CDR3 region: CASSLLRGSYEQYV. CDR3 bases: TGTGCCAGCAGCCTTCTCAGGGGGTCCTACGAGCAGTACGTC.

The chain has TRBV4-1 and TRBJ1-2; 7 bases are shared with TRBD1. Germline V gives CDR1 MGHRA, CDR2 YSYEKL. This CDR3 has 15 amino acids. The ends lost 3 bases at V and 5 bases at J; junction bases unmatched: 9. CDR3 coding DNA: TGCGCCAGCAGCCAGGACAGGACTCAGCGATATGGCTACACCTTC. Protein: CASSQDRTQRYGYTF.

V and J are TRBV24-1 and TRBJ2-5; 7 bases match TRBD2. There are 16 residues in the CDR3. Germline assignment: CDR1 KGHDR and CDR2 SFDVKD. V lost 4 bases, J lost 3 bases, and 10 bases stayed unmatched. The CDR3 sequence: CATSEPTGRQEETQYF. The CDR3 DNA reads TGTGCCACCAGTGAGCCCACCGGGAGGCAGGAAGAGACCCAGTACTTC.

J is TRBJ1-3 and V is TRBV6-5, with no clear D. This CDR3 comprises 16 residues. Germline V gives CDR1 MNHEY, CDR2 SVGAGI. V lost 2 bases to trimming and J lost 0 bases, with 11 bases between them. The CDR3 loop reads CASSYGLADSGNTIYF. The CDR3 region has the DNA TGTGCCAGCAGTTACGGACTTGCAGACTCTGGAAACACCATATATTTT.

This clonotype was seen a handful of times. The chain carries TRBV18 and TRBJ1-6; 8 bases align to TRBD1. The V segment lost 3 bases and the J segment 5 bases; nucleotides outside the gene matches: 3. Germline values: CDR1 KGHSH, CDR2 LQKENI. This CDR3 contains 15 residues. For the CDR3, the DNA is TGTGCCAGCTCACCGACGGGACAGGATAATTCACCCCTCCACTTT. Translated: CASSPTGQDNSPLHF. The variable domain in full, completed from reference TRBV18 and TRBJ1-6, reads NAGVMQNPRHLVRRRGQEARLRCSPMKGHSHVYWYRQLPEEGLKFMVYLQKENIIDESGMPKERFSAEFPKEGPSILRIQQVVRGDSAAYFCASSPTGQDNSPLHFGNGTRLTVT.

The chain couples TRBV28 to TRBJ2-3; no clear D gene. The CDR3 has 14 residues. The germline V gene has CDR1 MDHEN and CDR2 SYDVKM. Trimming left V 3 bases short and J 8 bases short, with 15 bases between. Here the CDR3 DNA reads TGTGCCAGCAGTTTCCACCGGAGCCTAAGTACGCAGTATTTT. It encodes CASSFHRSLSTQYF. Drawing the rest from reference TRBV28 and TRBJ2-3, the complete variable domain is DVKVTQSSRYLVKRTGEKVFLECVQDMDHENMFWYRQDPGLGLRLIYFSYDVKMKEKGDIPEGYSVSREKKERFSLILESASTNQTSMYLCASSFHRSLSTQYFGPGTRLTVL.

The chain has TRBV24-1 and TRBJ2-3, with D unclear. Germline values: CDR1 KGHDR, CDR2 SFDVKD. V lost 3 bases and J 5 bases, leaving 11 bases between the germline ends. The CDR3 loop spans 14 amino acids. Here the CDR3 reads CATSDARLVDTQYF. Written as DNA, the CDR3 is TGTGCCACCAGTGATGCTCGCCTGGTAGATACGCAGTATTTT.

This clonotype was observed a few times. V usage is TRBV6-8 and J usage is TRBJ1-3; D may be TRBD1 (5 bases). V was pared by 5 bases and J by 2 bases, with 13 bases between. The length of the CDR3 is 15 residues. Germline assignment: CDR1 MNHGY and CDR2 SAAAGT. The CDR3 bases are TGTGCCAGCAGTCCGACAGTCCTCACTGGAAACACCATATATTTT. It is translated as CASSPTVLTGNTIYF.

This clonotype was picked up a small number of times. The rearrangement uses TRBV5-5 and TRBJ2-5; perhaps D is TRBD1 or TRBD2 (5 bases each). V shed 4 bases and J shed 5 bases, with 18 bases lying between them. The CDR3 consists of 15 residues. From germline, CDR1 is SGHKS and CDR2 YYEKEE (reference sequence). The CDR3 nucleotides are TGTGCCAGCAGCCCCCGAGGGGACCAGCGGGAGACCCAGTACTTC. It yields the protein CASSPRGDQRETQYF.

This clonotype has more than one count but fewer than ten. The chain joins TRBV6-6 to TRBJ2-1; D uncertain. The CDR3 runs to 14 residues. V was cut by 3 bases and J by 0 bases, with 6 bases left in between. The germline V gene encodes CDR1 MNHNY and CDR2 SVGAGI (reference sequence). The CDR3 DNA follows: TGTGCCAGCAGTTATGAAAGCTCCTACAATGAGCAGTTCTTC. Translation: CASSYESSYNEQFF.

Only a few counts were recorded for this clonotype. The chain employs TRBV7-2 and TRBJ2-7, with TRBD2 matching over 8 bases. Germline loops: CDR1 SGHTA, CDR2 FQGNSA. The CDR3 is made up of 15 amino acids. Germline trimming cut 1 base from V and 0 bases from J; bases unmatched to any gene: 2. CDR3 residues: CASSLVAGSSYEQYF. The CDR3, as DNA: TGTGCCAGCAGCTTAGTAGCGGGAAGCTCCTACGAGCAGTACTTC.

This clonotype has only a few counts. The CDR3 bases are TGTGCCAGCGGGGTGCGGGAGGTCTACAATGAGCAGTTCTTC. Its protein product is CASGVREVYNEQFF. The chain couples TRBV12-3 or TRBV12-4 to TRBJ2-1; the match to TRBD2 covers 8 bases. The V gene end was trimmed by 8 bases and the J gene end by 3 bases; junction bases not matched to a gene: 6. The CDR3 loop spans 14 amino acids.

The chain is built from TRBV9 and TRBJ1-5; 8 nucleotides match TRBD1. From germline, CDR1 is SGDLS and CDR2 YYNGEE. CDR3 length equals 15 residues. After removal of 2 bases from V and 3 bases from J, the junction contained 4 bases not matched to a gene. CDR3 nucleotide sequence: TGTGCCAGCAGCGTGACAGGGGCGGCCAATCAGCCCCAGCATTTT. This sequence encodes CASSVTGAANQPQHF.

This chain connects TRBV29-1 to TRBJ1-1; D unresolved. With 7 bases removed from V and 3 bases from J, the gap between germline ends came to 6 bases. This CDR3 has 10 residues. Germline CDR1 SQVTM, CDR2 ANQGSEA. CDR3 nucleotides: TGCAGCGCAGACTACACTGAAGCTTTCTTT. Amino acid sequence: CSADYTEAFF. Based on the CDR3 plus reference TRBV29-1 and TRBJ1-1, the full variable domain is SAVISQKPSRDICQRGTSLTIQCQVDSQVTMMFWYRQQPGQSLTLIATANQGSEATYESGFVIDKFPISRPNLTFSTLTVSNMSPEDSSIYLCSADYTEAFFGQGTRLTVV.

In its sample, this clonotype was seen once. V usage is TRBV10-3 and J usage is TRBJ1-6; D call uncertain. Between the trimmed V and J ends, which lost 4 bases and 0 bases, there was a span of 10 bases. The CDR3 is 16 residues long. Germline values: CDR1 ENHRY, CDR2 SYGVKD. The CDR3 coding sequence is TGTGCCATCAGTGTTAACCCGAGCTCCTATAATTCACCCCTCCACTTT. Residues: CAISVNPSSYNSPLHF.